The T cell receptor (beta chain) described here comes from a study of blood T cell repertoires in COVID-19. Study summary: The United States, Italy and Spain supplied acute and convalescent COVID-19 samples. PBMCs, B-cell-depleted T cells, or T cells were the source of the cDNA or gDNA that made up the material.

In the source study's methods: It was from reference gene primer amplification that nucleated cell counts were estimated. Repertoires were generated with immunoSEQ multiplex PCR, while TCRdb's copy carries only in-frame clones and drops some. V and J calls and clone size are those listed in that table; D and trimming were worked out from the DNA. This sample has over 150,000 clones; about 87% occur once, and the top ten carry around 0.63%. Germline lookup yields CDR1 SGHDN and CDR2 FVKESK. The CDR3 has 12 amino acids. Worth noting for this clone: A junction end diverges from the germline sequence, so it may reflect a read error. Other DNA sequences in the sample encode the same CDR3.

Seattle patients were enrolled while actively infected and followed longitudinally. The sample taken for sequencing was peripheral blood. This receptor was identified in a man aged 60 to 75 with COVID-19, enrolled during active disease. This rearrangement joins TRBV14 to TRBJ1-1; no firm D call. CDR3 nucleotides: TGTGCTAGCAGCCAAGCTGACACTGAAGCTTTCTTT. Translating gives CASSQADTEAFF.